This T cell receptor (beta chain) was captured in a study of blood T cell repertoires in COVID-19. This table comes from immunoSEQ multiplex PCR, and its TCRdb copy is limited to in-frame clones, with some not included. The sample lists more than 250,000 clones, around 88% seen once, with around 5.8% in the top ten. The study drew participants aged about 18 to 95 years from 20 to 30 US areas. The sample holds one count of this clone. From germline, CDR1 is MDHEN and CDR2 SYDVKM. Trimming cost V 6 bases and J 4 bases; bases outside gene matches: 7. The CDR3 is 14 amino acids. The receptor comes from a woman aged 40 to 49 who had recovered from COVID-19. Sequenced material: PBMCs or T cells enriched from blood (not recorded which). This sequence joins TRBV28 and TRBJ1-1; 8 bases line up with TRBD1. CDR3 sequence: CASSPATGGTEAFF. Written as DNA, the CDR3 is TGTGCCAGCAGCCCTGCTACAGGGGGCACTGAAGCTTTCTTT.